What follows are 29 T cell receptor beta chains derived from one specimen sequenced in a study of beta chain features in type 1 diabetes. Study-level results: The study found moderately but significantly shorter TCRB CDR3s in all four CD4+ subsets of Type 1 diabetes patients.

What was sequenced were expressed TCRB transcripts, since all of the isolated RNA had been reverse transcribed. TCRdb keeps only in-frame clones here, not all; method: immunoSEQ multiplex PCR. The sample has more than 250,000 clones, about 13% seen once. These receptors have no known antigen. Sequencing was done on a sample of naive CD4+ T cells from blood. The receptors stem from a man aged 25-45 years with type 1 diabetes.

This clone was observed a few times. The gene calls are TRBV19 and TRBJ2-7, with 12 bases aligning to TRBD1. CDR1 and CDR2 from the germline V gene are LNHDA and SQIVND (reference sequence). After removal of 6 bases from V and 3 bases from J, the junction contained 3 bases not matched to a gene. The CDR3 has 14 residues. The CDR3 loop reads CASSGTGGFYEQYF. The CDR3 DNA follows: TGTGCCAGTAGCGGGACAGGGGGCTTCTACGAGCAGTACTTC.

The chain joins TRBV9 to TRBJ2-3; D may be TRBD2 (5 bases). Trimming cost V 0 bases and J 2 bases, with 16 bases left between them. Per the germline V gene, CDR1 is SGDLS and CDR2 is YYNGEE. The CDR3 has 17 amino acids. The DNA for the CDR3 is TGTGCCAGCAGCGTAGACGGGCGGAGGTACGCCACAGATACGCAGTATTTT. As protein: CASSVDGRRYATDTQYF.

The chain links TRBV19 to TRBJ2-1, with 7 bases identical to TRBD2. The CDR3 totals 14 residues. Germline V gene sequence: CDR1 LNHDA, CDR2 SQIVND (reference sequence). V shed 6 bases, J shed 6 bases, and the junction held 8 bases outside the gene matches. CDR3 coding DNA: TGTGCCAGTAGCAGTAGCGGGCGCAGCAATGAGCAGTTCTTC. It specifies CASSSSGRSNEQFF.

The CDR3 loop reads CAWSRTGGNQPQHF. CDR3 DNA: TGTGCCTGGAGCCGCACAGGGGGGAATCAGCCCCAGCATTTT. The chain recombines TRBV30 with TRBJ1-5, with TRBD1 matching 8 bases. The trim removed 3 bases at V and 4 bases at J, leaving 5 bases unmatched. The CDR3 sequence is 14 residues long. CDR1 is GTSNPN and CDR2 is SVGIG in the germline V gene (reference sequence). The variable domain in full, completed from reference TRBV30 and TRBJ1-5, reads SQTIHQWPATLVQPVGSPLSLECTVEGTSNPNLYWYRQAAGRGLQLLFYSVGIGQISSEVPQNLSASRPQDRQFILSSKKLLLSDSGFYLCAWSRTGGNQPQHFGDGTRLSIL.

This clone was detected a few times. This chain's CDR3 is CASSPLQGGETQYF. The CDR3 DNA is TGTGCCAGCTCACCACTTCAGGGGGGAGAGACCCAGTACTTC. The gene calls are TRBV18 and TRBJ2-5; a possible D gene is TRBD1 (7 bases). This CDR3 is 14 amino acids long. The germline CDR1 and CDR2 sequences are KGHSH and LQKENI. V was pared by 1 base and J by 4 bases, with 10 bases between.

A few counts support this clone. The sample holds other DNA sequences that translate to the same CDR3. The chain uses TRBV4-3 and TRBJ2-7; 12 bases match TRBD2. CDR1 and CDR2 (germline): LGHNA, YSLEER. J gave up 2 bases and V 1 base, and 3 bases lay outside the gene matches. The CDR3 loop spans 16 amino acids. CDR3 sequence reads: CASSQVLAGGPYEQYF. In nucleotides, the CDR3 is TGCGCCAGCAGCCAAGTTCTAGCGGGAGGGCCCTACGAGCAGTACTTC.

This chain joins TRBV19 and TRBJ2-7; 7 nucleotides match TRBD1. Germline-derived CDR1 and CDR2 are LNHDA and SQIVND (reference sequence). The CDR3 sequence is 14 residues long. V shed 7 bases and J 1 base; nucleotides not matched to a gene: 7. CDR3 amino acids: CASTQDRWSYEQYF. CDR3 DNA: TGTGCCAGTACCCAGGACAGGTGGTCCTACGAGCAGTACTTC.

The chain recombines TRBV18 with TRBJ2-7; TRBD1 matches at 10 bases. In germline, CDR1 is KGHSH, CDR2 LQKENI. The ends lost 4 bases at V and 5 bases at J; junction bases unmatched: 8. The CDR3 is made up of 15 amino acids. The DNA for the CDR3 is TGTGCCAGCTCACGACCGTCGGGACAGGGGCACGAGCAGTACTTC. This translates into CASSRPSGQGHEQYF.

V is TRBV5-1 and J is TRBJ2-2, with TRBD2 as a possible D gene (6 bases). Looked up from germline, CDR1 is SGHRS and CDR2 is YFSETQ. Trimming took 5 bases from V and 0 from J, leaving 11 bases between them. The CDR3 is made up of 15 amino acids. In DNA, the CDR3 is TGCGCCAGCAGTCGTGCGGGATCGAACACCGGGGAGCTGTTTTTT. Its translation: CASSRAGSNTGELFF. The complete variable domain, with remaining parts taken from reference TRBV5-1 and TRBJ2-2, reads KAGVTQTPRYLIKTRGQQVTLSCSPISGHRSVSWYQQTPGQGLQFLFEYFSETQRNKGNFPGRFSGRQFSNSRSEMNVSTLELGDSALYLCASSRAGSNTGELFFGEGSRLTVL.

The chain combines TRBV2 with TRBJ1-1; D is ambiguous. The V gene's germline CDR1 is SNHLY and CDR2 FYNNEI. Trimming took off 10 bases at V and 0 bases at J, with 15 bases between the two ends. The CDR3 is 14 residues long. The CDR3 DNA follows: TGTGCCACCGCCGAACTAAACATGAACACTGAAGCTTTCTTT. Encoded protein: CATAELNMNTEAFF.

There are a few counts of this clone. The CDR3 region is CASSPRPSATSTGELFF. CDR3 DNA sequence: TGTGCCAGCTCACCCAGGCCCTCCGCGACAAGCACCGGGGAGCTGTTTTTT. J is TRBJ2-2 and V is TRBV18; no reliable D call. V was cut by 3 bases and J by 4 bases, with 18 bases left in between. This CDR3 region has 17 residues. Germline CDR1 is KGHSH and CDR2 is LQKENI.

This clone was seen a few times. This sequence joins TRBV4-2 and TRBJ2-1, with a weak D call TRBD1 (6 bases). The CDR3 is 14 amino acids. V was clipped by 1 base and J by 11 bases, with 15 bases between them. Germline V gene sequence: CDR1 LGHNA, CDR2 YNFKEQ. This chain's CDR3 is CASSQVGQNLQQFF. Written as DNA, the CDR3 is TGTGCCAGCAGCCAAGTCGGACAGAACTTACAGCAGTTCTTC.

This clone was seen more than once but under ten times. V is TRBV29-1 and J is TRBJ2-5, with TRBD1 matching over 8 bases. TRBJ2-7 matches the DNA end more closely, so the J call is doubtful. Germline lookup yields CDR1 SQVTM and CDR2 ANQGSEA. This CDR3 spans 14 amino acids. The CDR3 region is CSVLTLTGGYEQYF. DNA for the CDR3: TGCAGCGTCCTTACCCTTACAGGGGGCTACGAGCAGTACTTC.

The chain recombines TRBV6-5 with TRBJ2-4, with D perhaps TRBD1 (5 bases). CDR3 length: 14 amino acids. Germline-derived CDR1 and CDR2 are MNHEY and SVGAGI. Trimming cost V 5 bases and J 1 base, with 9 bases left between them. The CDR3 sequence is CASSRDSAKNIQYF. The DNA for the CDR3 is TGTGCCAGCAGTAGAGACAGCGCCAAAAACATTCAGTACTTC.

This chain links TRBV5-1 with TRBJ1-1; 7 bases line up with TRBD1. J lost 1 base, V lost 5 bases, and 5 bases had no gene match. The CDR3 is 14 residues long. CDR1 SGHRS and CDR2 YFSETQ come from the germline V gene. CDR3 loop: CASSRQGGNTEAFF. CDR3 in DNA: TGCGCCAGCAGTCGACAGGGAGGGAACACTGAAGCTTTCTTT. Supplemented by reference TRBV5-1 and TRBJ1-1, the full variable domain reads KAGVTQTPRYLIKTRGQQVTLSCSPISGHRSVSWYQQTPGQGLQFLFEYFSETQRNKGNFPGRFSGRQFSNSRSEMNVSTLELGDSALYLCASSRQGGNTEAFFGQGTRLTVV.

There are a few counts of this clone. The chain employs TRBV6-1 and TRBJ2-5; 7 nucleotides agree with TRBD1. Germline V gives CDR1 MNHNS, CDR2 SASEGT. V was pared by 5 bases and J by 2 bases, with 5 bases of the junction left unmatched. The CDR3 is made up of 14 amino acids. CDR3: CASSPGQAQETQYF. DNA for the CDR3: TGTGCCAGCAGTCCAGGACAGGCACAAGAGACCCAGTACTTC.

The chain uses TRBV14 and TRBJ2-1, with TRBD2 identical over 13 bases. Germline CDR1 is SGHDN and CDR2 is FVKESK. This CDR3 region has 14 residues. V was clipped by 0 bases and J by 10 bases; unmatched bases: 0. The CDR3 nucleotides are TGTGCCAGCAGCCAAGAGACTAGCGGGAGGGAGCAGTTCTTC. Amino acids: CASSQETSGREQFF.

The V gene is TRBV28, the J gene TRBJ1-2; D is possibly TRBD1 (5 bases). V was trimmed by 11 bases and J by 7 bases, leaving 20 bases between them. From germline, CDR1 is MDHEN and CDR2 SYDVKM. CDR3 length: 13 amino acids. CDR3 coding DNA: TGTGCCGCCCGCCGGGACTCAAGGTCTGGCTACACCTTC. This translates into CAARRDSRSGYTF.

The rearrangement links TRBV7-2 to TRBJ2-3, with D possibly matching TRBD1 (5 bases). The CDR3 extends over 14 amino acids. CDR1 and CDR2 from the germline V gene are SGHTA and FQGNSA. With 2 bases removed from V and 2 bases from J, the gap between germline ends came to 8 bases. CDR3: CASSLRRVTDTQYF. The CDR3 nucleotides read TGTGCCAGCAGCTTACGCAGGGTCACAGATACGCAGTATTTT.

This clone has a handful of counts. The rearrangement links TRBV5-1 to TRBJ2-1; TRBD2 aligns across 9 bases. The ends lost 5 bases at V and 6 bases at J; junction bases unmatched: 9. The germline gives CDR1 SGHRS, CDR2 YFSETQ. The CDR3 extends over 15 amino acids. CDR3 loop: CASSLAGATGNEQFF. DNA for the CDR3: TGCGCCAGCAGTTTAGCGGGGGCTACAGGCAATGAGCAGTTCTTC. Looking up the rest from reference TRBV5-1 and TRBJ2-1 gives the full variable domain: KAGVTQTPRYLIKTRGQQVTLSCSPISGHRSVSWYQQTPGQGLQFLFEYFSETQRNKGNFPGRFSGRQFSNSRSEMNVSTLELGDSALYLCASSLAGATGNEQFFGPGTRLTVL.

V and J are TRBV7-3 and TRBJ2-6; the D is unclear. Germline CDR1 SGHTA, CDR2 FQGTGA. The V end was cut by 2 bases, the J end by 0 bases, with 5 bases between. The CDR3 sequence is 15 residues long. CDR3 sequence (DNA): TGTGCCAGCAGCTTATTAGCCTCTGGGGCCAACGTCCTGACTTTC. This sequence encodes CASSLLASGANVLTF.

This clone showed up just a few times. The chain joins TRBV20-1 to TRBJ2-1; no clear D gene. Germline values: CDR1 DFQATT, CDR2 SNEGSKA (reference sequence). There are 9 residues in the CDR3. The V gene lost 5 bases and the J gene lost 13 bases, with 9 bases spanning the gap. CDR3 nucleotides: TGCAGTGCTGGCGGCCGCCAGTTCTTC. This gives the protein CSAGGRQFF.

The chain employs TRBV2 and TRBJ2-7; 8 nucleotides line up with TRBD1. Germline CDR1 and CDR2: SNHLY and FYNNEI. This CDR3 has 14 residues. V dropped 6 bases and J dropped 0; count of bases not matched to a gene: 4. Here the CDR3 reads CASSRDRGSYEQYF. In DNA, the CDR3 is TGTGCCAGCAGCCGCGACAGGGGCTCCTACGAGCAGTACTTC.

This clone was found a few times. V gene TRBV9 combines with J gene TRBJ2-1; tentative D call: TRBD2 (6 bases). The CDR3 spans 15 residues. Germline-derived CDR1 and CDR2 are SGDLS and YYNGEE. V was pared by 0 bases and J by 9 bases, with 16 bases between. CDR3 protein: CASSVEPGVGGEQFF. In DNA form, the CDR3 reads TGTGCCAGCAGCGTAGAGCCGGGAGTCGGAGGTGAGCAGTTCTTC.

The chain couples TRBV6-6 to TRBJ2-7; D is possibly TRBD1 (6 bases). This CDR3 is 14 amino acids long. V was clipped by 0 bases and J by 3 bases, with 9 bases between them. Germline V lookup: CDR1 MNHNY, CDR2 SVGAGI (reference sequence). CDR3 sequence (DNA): TGTGCCAGCAGTTACTCGTACAGGGACTACGAGCAGTACTTC. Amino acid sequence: CASSYSYRDYEQYF.

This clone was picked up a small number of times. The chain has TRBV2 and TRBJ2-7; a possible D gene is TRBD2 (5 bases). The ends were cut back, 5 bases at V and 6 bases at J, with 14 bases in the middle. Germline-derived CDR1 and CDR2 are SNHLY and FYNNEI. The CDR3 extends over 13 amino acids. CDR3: CASSTERAAEQYF. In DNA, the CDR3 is TGTGCCAGCAGTACGGAGAGGGCGGCCGAGCAGTACTTC. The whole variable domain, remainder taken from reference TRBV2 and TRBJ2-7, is EPEVTQTPSHQVTQMGQEVILRCVPISNHLYFYWYRQILGQKVEFLVSFYNNEISEKSEIFDDQFSVERPDGSNFTLKIRSTKLEDSAMYFCASSTERAAEQYFGPGTRLTVT.

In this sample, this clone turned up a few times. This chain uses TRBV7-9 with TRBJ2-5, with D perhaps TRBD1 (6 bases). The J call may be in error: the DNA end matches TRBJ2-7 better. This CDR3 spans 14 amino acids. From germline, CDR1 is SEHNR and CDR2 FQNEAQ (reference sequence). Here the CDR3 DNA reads TGTGCCAGCAGCTATTATCCGGGACACTACGAGCAGTACTTC. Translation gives CASSYYPGHYEQYF.

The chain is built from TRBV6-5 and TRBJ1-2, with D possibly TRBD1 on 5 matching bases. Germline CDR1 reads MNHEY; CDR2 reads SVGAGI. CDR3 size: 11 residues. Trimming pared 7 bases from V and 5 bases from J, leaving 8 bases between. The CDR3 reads CASTSGYGYTF. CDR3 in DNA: TGTGCCAGCACCTCAGGGTATGGCTACACCTTC.

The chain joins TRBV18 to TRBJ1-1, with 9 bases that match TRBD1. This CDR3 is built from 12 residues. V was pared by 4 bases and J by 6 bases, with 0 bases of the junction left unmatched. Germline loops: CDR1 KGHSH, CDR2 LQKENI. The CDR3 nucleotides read TGTGCCAGCTCACGGGACAGGGCTGAAGCTTTCTTT. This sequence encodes CASSRDRAEAFF.